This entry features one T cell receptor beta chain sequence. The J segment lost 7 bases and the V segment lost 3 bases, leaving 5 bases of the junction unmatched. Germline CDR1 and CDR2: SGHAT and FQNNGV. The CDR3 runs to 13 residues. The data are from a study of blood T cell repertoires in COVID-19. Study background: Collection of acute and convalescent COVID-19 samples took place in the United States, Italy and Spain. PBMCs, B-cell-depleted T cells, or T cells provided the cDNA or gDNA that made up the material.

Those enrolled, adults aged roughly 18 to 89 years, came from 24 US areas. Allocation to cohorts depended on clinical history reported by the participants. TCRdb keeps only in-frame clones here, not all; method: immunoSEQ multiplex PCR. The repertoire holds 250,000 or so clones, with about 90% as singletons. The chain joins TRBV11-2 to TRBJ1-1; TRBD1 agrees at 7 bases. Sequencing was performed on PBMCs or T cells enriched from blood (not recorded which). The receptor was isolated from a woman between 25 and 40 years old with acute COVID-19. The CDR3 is CASSLSGGYEAFF. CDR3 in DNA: TGTGCCAGCAGCTTGTCAGGGGGGTATGAAGCTTTCTTT.